The 23 T cell receptor beta chains presented below share a single source sample, sequenced in a study of blood T cell repertoires in COVID-19. TCRdb keeps only in-frame clones here, not all; method: immunoSEQ multiplex PCR. The sample consists of tens of thousands of clones, 70% to 90% of them appearing once. Sequenced material: peripheral blood. These receptors were collected from an elderly woman with acute or convalescent COVID-19.

The genes are TRBV25-1 and TRBJ2-7; TRBD1 matches 7 bases. The ends lost 5 bases at V and 2 bases at J; junction bases unmatched: 3. This CDR3 has 13 amino acids. CDR1 MGHDK and CDR2 SYGVNS come from the germline V gene. CDR3 sequence: CASSTDRPYEQYF. The CDR3 DNA is TGTGCCAGCAGTACGGACAGGCCCTACGAGCAGTACTTC.

This sequence joins TRBV18 and TRBJ1-5, with a weak D call TRBD1 (5 bases). Deletions cut 2 bases from V and 3 bases from J, with 8 bases between. Germline V lookup: CDR1 KGHSH, CDR2 LQKENI. This CDR3 has 14 residues. The CDR3 bases are TGTGCCAGCTCACCAGCAGGGCCCAATCAGCCCCAGCATTTT. Translating it yields CASSPAGPNQPQHF.

The chain has TRBV11-2 and TRBJ1-2; no firm D call. Trimming cost V 5 bases and J 5 bases, with 15 bases left between them. Germline CDR1 is SGHAT and CDR2 is FQNNGV. CDR3 length: 14 residues. In DNA form, the CDR3 reads TGTGCCAGCAGCCACCCGATTTCGGGGTATGGCTACACCTTC. This encodes CASSHPISGYGYTF.

The rearrangement joins TRBV19 to TRBJ2-7; 11 bases are a match to TRBD2. Per germline, CDR1 LNHDA and CDR2 SQIVND (reference sequence). This CDR3 has 17 residues. The V gene end was trimmed by 4 bases and the J gene end by 3 bases; junction bases not matched to a gene: 11. The CDR3 coding sequence is TGTGCCAGTAGTAGGAGACTAGCGGGGATCACACTCTACGAGCAGTACTTC. Translation: CASSRRLAGITLYEQYF. Filled out from reference TRBV19 and TRBJ2-7, the complete variable domain reads DGGITQSPKYLFRKEGQNVTLSCEQNLNHDAMYWYRQDPGQGLRLIYYSQIVNDFQKGDIAEGYSVSREKKESFPLTVTSAQKNPTAFYLCASSRRLAGITLYEQYFGPGTRLTVT.

The chain carries TRBV4-1 and TRBJ2-1, with TRBD2 matching 8 bases. This CDR3 is 16 amino acids long. J gave up 0 bases and V 4 bases, and 5 bases lay outside the gene matches. Germline CDR1 is MGHRA and CDR2 is YSYEKL. As DNA, the CDR3 is TGCGCCAGCAGCCTGATAGCGGGGACCTCCTACAATGAGCAGTTCTTC. Its translation is CASSLIAGTSYNEQFF.

The chain is built from TRBV5-5 and TRBJ2-2, with TRBD2 matching 7 bases. CDR3 length equals 15 residues. V lost 4 bases to trimming and J lost 5 bases; unmatched junction nucleotides: 8. The germline gives CDR1 SGHKS, CDR2 YYEKEE (reference sequence). Here the CDR3 reads CASSLAGRQTGELFF. DNA for the CDR3: TGTGCCAGCAGCCTGGCCGGGAGGCAGACCGGGGAGCTGTTTTTT.

Details on this clone: An end of the junction does not agree with germline; a read error may underlie this. The J gene is TRBJ2-5, the V gene TRBV2, with TRBD1 as a possible D gene (5 bases). The CDR3 runs to 13 residues. Per germline, CDR1 SNHLY and CDR2 FYNNEI. Here the CDR3 DNA reads TGTGCCAGCAGCGAAGTAAGGGGAGAGACCCAGTACTTC. Translation gives CASSEVRGETQYF.

The chain recombines TRBV19 with TRBJ2-2, with 10 bases that match TRBD1. V gave up 4 bases and J gave up 5 bases; unmatched junction bases: 1. This CDR3 region has 14 residues. From germline, CDR1 is LNHDA and CDR2 SQIVND (reference sequence). The CDR3 protein is CASSTDRGTGELFF. The CDR3 bases are TGTGCCAGTAGTACGGACAGGGGGACCGGGGAGCTGTTTTTT.

The chain recombines TRBV11-2 with TRBJ1-6; no firm D call. Germline CDR1 and CDR2: SGHAT and FQNNGV. CDR3 length equals 12 residues. The V gene lost 6 bases and the J gene lost 11 bases, with 11 bases spanning the gap. The chain's CDR3 is CASSLESTPLHF. CDR3 DNA sequence: TGTGCCAGCAGTCTCGAGAGTACACCCCTCCACTTT.

The chain's CDR3 is CAIKGGRSSYEQYF. CDR3 coding DNA: TGTGCCATCAAAGGCGGTAGGAGCTCCTACGAGCAGTACTTC. The rearrangement links TRBV10-3 to TRBJ2-7; D ambiguous. The V end was cut by 7 bases, the J end by 0 bases, with 13 bases between. The CDR3 spans 14 residues. The germline CDR1 and CDR2 sequences are ENHRY and SYGVKD.

This clone was seen once. V gene TRBV30 combines with J gene TRBJ1-4; perhaps TRBD1 as D (6 bases). Germline CDR1 is GTSNPN and CDR2 is SVGIG (reference sequence). V dropped 2 bases and J dropped 6 bases, with 16 bases sitting between them. This CDR3 region has 15 residues. The CDR3 protein is CAWSPRQVVDEKLFF. The CDR3 DNA is TGTGCCTGGAGTCCCCGACAGGTGGTGGATGAAAAACTGTTTTTT.

This rearrangement joins TRBV7-9 to TRBJ2-3, with D unresolved. Germline lookup yields CDR1 SEHNR and CDR2 FQNEAQ (reference sequence). The CDR3 spans 13 residues. V lost 1 base and J lost 4, with 6 bases in between. The CDR3 spells CASSLDTADTQYF. In nucleotides, the CDR3 is TGTGCCAGCAGCTTAGATACGGCAGATACGCAGTATTTT.

This chain connects TRBV3-1 (or the pseudogene TRBV3-2) to TRBJ1-2, with TRBD1 matching over 8 bases. This CDR3 is 14 amino acids long. Per the germline V gene, CDR1 is LGHDT and CDR2 is YNNKEL (reference sequence). The V and J ends lost 3 bases and 4 bases, in that order; junction bases with no gene match: 4. CDR3 DNA sequence: TGTGCCAGCAGCCAGTACAGGGGGGGCTATGGCTACACCTTC. This translates into CASSQYRGGYGYTF.

This clone is a singleton in its sample. The genes are TRBV29-1 and TRBJ2-7, with 11 bases aligning to TRBD1. This CDR3 has 15 amino acids. Losses at the gene ends were 7 bases for V and 4 bases for J; bases not matched to a gene: 12. Germline V gives CDR1 SQVTM, CDR2 ANQGSEA. CDR3 loop: CSALGQGAGRYEQYF. The CDR3 DNA reads as TGCAGCGCGCTCGGACAGGGGGCGGGAAGATACGAGCAGTACTTC.

V is TRBV6-1 and J is TRBJ1-2; no clear D. V lost 3 bases to trimming and J lost 4 bases, with 15 bases between them. Germline loops: CDR1 MNHNS, CDR2 SASEGT. The CDR3 consists of 15 residues. The CDR3 sequence is CASSDVLGRGYGYTF. The DNA for the CDR3 is TGTGCCAGCAGTGATGTCTTGGGTAGAGGCTATGGCTACACCTTC.

V is TRBV7-2 and J is TRBJ2-6; D remains ambiguous. Germline V gene data show CDR1 as SGHTA and CDR2 as FQGNSA. The CDR3 covers 14 residues. The V and J ends lost 5 bases and 0 bases respectively, with 5 bases between them. CDR3 loop: CASSPSSGANVLTF. CDR3 coding DNA: TGTGCCAGCAGCCCTAGCTCTGGGGCCAACGTCCTGACTTTC.

The chain uses TRBV27 and TRBJ1-2; no firm D call. The CDR3 spans 15 residues. Germline assignment: CDR1 MNHEY and CDR2 SMNVEV (reference sequence). The V gene lost 2 bases and the J gene lost 6 bases, with 16 bases spanning the gap. DNA of the CDR3: TGTGCCAGCAGTTTAAACGCGCACCTCTCTCATGGCTACACCTTC. The encoded protein is CASSLNAHLSHGYTF.

This chain links TRBV30 with TRBJ2-5; D is undetermined. The CDR3 has 11 residues. Germline V lookup: CDR1 GTSNPN, CDR2 SVGIG (reference sequence). The CDR3 region has the DNA TGTGCTTCCGGTTTGGTAGAGACCCAGTACTTC. It yields the protein CASGLVETQYF.

This chain links TRBV9 with TRBJ2-7; 7 bases match TRBD1. Germline V lookup: CDR1 SGDLS, CDR2 YYNGEE. V lost 4 bases, J lost 3 bases, and 7 bases stayed unmatched. CDR3 length equals 14 residues. CDR3 amino acids: CASSSGQSLYEQYF. CDR3 DNA: TGTGCCAGCAGCTCGGGACAGTCCCTCTACGAGCAGTACTTC. Together with reference TRBV9 and TRBJ2-7, the CDR3 gives the full variable domain: DSGVTQTPKHLITATGQRVTLRCSPRSGDLSVYWYQQSLDQGLQFLIQYYNGEERAKGNILERFSAQQFPDLHSELNLSSLELGDSALYFCASSSGQSLYEQYFGPGTRLTVT.

This chain connects TRBV7-9 to TRBJ2-7, with TRBD2 matching 10 bases. Germline CDR1 is SEHNR and CDR2 is FQNEAQ (reference sequence). The CDR3 length is 18 residues. The V gene end was trimmed by 5 bases and the J gene end by 0 bases; junction bases not matched to a gene: 13. The DNA for the CDR3 is TGTGCCAGCAGCCCTACTAGCGGGAATACCATTAGCTCCTACGAGCAGTACTTC. Residues: CASSPTSGNTISSYEQYF.

The V call is TRBV11-2, the J call TRBJ1-3; D unresolved. This CDR3 has 15 amino acids. Looked up from germline, CDR1 is SGHAT and CDR2 is FQNNGV. V was shortened by 0 bases and J by 2 bases, with 8 bases between the two germline ends. CDR3: CASSLDRGAGNTIYF. Here the CDR3 DNA reads TGTGCCAGCAGCTTAGATCGCGGAGCTGGAAACACCATATATTTT.

CDR3 sequence: CASSETPKRYGYTF. The DNA for the CDR3 is TGTGCCAGTAGTGAGACTCCAAAGCGCTATGGCTACACCTTC. The V and J genes are TRBV19 and TRBJ1-2; D remains ambiguous. The V gene's germline CDR1 is LNHDA and CDR2 SQIVND (reference sequence). The CDR3 extends over 14 amino acids. V lost 5 bases, J lost 4 bases, and 14 bases lay in between.

V is TRBV6-5 and J is TRBJ1-4; possible D gene TRBD1, 5 bases. V was cut by 6 bases and J by 8 bases, with 13 bases left in between. CDR1 MNHEY and CDR2 SVGAGI come from the germline V gene. This CDR3 region has 13 residues. The CDR3 is CASSPGTVEKLFF. The CDR3 coding sequence is TGTGCCAGCAGCCCAGGGACTGTCGAAAAACTGTTTTTT.